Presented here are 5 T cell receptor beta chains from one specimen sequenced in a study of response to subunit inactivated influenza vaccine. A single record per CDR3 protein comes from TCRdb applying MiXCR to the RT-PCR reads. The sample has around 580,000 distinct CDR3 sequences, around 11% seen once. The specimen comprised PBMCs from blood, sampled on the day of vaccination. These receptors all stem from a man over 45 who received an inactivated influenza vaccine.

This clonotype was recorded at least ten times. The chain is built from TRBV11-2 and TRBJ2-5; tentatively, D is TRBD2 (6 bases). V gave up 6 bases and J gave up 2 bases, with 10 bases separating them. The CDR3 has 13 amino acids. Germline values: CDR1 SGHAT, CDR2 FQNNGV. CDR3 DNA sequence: TGTGCCAGCAGAAACCGGGGGCAAGAGACCCAGTACTTC. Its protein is CASRNRGQETQYF.

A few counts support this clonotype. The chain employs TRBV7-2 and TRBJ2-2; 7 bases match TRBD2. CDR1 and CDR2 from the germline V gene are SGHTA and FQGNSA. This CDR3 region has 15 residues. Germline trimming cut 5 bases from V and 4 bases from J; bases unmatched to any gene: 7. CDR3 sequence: CASSARSGSTGELFF. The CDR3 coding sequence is TGTGCCAGCAGCGCACGTAGCGGGTCCACCGGGGAGCTGTTTTTT.

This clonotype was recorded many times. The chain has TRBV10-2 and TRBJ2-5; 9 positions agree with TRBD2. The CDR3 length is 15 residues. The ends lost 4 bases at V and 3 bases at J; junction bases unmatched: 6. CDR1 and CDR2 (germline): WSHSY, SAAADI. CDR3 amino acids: CASSAVASGKETQYF. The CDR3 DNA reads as TGCGCCAGCAGTGCGGTGGCTAGCGGGAAAGAGACCCAGTACTTC.

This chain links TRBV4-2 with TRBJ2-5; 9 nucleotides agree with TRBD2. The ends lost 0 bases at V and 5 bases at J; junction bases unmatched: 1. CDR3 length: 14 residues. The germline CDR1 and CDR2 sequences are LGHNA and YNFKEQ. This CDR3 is CASSQDGLAETQYF. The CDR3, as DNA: TGTGCCAGCAGCCAAGACGGACTAGCGGAGACCCAGTACTTC.

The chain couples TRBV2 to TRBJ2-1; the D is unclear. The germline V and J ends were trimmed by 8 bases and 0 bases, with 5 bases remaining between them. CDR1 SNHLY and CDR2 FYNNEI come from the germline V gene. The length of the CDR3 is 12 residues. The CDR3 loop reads CASHDSYNEQFF. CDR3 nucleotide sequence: TGTGCCAGCCACGACTCCTACAATGAGCAGTTCTTC. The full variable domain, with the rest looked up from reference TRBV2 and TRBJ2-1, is EPEVTQTPSHQVTQMGQEVILRCVPISNHLYFYWYRQILGQKVEFLVSFYNNEISEKSEIFDDQFSVERPDGSNFTLKIRSTKLEDSAMYFCASHDSYNEQFFGPGTRLTVL.